This entry features one T cell receptor beta chain sequence. Antigen: not known. Every bit of the isolated RNA underwent reverse transcription, so sequencing read expressed TCRB transcripts. Only in-frame clones appear in the TCRdb table, and some are missing; sequencing was by immunoSEQ multiplex PCR. The sample records roughly 400,000 clones, roughly 13% being singletons. This sample was included in a study of beta chain features in type 1 diabetes. Whole-study findings and limits: Moderately but significantly shorter TCRB CDR3s were found in Type 1 diabetes patients in all four CD4+ subsets.

This CDR3 region has 17 residues. The germline V gene encodes CDR1 PRHDT and CDR2 FYEKMQ (reference sequence). With 5 bases removed from V and 4 bases from J, the gap between germline ends came to 22 bases. One heparinised draw of blood, averaging around 120 mL, came from each donor. Cell sorting via CD45RO/CCR7/CD25/CD127/CD95/CD27 was performed to obtain CD4+ naive, central memory, regulatory and stem cell-like memory cells. The sequence was collected from a man younger than 40 in good health. The chain uses TRBV13 and TRBJ2-3; TRBD1 might be the D (5 bases). Material for sequencing was naive CD4+ T cells from blood. In DNA, the CDR3 is TGTGCCAGCAGCGCGCAGCGTCTAGGGGCCACGGCAGATACGCAGTATTTT. Encoded protein: CASSAQRLGATADTQYF.